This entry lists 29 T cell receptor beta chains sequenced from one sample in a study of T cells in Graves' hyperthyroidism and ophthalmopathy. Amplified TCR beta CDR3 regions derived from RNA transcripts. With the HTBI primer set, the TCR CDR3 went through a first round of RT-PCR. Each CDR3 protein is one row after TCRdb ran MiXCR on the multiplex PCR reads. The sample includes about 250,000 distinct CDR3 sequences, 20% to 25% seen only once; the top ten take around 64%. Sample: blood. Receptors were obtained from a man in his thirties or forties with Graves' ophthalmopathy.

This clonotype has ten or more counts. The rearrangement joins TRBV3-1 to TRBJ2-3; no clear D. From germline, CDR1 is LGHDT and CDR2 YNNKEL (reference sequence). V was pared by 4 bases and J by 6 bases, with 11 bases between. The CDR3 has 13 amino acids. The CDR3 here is CASSLPPQDTQYF. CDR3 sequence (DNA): TGTGCCAGCAGCCTGCCCCCCCAGGATACGCAGTATTTT.

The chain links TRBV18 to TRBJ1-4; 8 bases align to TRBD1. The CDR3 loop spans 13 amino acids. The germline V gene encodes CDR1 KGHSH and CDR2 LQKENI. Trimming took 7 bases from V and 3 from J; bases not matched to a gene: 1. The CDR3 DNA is TGTGCCAGCTGGACAGGGTCTAATGAAAAACTGTTTTTT. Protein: CASWTGSNEKLFF.

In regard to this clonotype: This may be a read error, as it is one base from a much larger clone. The CDR3 DNA reads as TGTGCCAGCAGCTTGGGCAGGGAGAACACTGAAGCTTTCTTT. The encoded protein is CASSLGRENTEAFF. The rearrangement links TRBV5-5 to TRBJ1-1; D possibly corresponds to TRBD1 (5 bases). The CDR3 runs to 14 residues. Trimming removed 0 bases from V and 1 base from J, with 7 bases in between. The germline gives CDR1 SGHKS, CDR2 YYEKEE (reference sequence).

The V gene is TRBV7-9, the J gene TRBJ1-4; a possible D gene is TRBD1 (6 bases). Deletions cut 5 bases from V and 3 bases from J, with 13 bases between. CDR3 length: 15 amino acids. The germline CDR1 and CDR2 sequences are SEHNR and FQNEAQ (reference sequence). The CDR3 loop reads CASSSTGTPNEKLFF. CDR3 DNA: TGTGCCAGCAGCAGCACAGGGACACCTAATGAAAAACTGTTTTTT.

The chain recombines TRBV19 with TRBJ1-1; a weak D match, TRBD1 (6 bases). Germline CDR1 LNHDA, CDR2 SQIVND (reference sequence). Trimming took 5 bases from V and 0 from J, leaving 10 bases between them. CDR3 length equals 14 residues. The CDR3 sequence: CASSPGVLNTEAFF. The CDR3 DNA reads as TGTGCCAGTAGTCCAGGGGTTTTGAACACTGAAGCTTTCTTT.

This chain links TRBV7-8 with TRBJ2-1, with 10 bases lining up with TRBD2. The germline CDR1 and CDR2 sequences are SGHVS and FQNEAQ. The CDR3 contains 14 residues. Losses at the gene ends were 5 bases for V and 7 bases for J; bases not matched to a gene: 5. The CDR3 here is CASSRGSGGNEQFF. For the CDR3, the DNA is TGTGCCAGCAGCCGGGGTAGCGGGGGGAATGAGCAGTTCTTC.

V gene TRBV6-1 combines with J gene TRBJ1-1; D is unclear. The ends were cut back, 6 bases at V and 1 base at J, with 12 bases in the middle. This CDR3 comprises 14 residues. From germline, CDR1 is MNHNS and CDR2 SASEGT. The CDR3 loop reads CASRRVGRNTEAFF. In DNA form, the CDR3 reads TGTGCCAGCAGACGCGTAGGGAGGAACACTGAAGCTTTCTTT.

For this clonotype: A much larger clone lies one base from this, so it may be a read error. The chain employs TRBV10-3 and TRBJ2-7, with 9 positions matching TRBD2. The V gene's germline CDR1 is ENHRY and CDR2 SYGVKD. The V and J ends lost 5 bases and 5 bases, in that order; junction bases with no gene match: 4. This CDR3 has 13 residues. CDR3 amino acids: CAISKAGGHEQYF. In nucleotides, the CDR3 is TGTGCCATCAGTAAAGCGGGAGGCCACGAGCAGTACTTC.

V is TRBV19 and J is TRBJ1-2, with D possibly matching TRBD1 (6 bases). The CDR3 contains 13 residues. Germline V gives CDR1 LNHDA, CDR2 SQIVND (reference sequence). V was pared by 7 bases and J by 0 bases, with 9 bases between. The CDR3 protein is CASKGGANYGYTF. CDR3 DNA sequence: TGTGCCAGTAAGGGGGGAGCTAACTATGGCTACACCTTC.

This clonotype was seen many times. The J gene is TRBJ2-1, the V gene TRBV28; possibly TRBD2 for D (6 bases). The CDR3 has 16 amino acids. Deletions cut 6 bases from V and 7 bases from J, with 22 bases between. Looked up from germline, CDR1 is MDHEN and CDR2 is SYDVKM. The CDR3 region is CASRRDGSPGWNEQFF. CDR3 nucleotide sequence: TGTGCCAGCAGACGAGACGGGAGCCCAGGTTGGAATGAGCAGTTCTTC.

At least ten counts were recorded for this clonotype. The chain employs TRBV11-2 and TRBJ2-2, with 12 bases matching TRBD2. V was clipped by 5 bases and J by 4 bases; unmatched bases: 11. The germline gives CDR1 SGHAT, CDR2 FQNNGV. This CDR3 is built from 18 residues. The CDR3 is CASSPHRLAGGGTGELFF. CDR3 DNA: TGTGCCAGCAGCCCGCACCGTCTAGCGGGAGGGGGCACCGGGGAGCTGTTTTTT.

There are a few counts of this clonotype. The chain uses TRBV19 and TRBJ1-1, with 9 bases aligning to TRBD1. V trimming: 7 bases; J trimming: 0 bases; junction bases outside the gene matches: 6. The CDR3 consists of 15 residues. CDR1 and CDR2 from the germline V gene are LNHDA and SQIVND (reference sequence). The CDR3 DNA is TGTGCCAGTACCCAACAGGGGGCGGTGAACACTGAAGCTTTCTTT. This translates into CASTQQGAVNTEAFF.

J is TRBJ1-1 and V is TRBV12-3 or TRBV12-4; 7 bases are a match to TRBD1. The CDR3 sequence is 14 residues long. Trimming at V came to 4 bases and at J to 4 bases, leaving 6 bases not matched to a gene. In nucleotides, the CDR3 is TGTGCCAGCAGTTCGACAGGGCGGAGCACTGAAGCTTTCTTT. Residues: CASSSTGRSTEAFF.

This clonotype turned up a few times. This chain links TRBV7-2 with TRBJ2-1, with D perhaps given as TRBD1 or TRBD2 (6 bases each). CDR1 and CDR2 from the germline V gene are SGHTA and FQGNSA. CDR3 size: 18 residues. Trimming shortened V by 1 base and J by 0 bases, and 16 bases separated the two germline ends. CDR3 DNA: TGTGCCAGCAGCTTAGGAGGAGGGGGAAGGAGCTCCTACAATGAGCAGTTCTTC. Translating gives CASSLGGGGRSSYNEQFF.

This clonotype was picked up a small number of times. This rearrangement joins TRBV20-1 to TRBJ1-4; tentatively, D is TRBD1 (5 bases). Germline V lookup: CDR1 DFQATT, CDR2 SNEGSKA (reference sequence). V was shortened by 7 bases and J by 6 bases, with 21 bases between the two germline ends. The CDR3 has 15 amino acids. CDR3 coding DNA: TGCAGTGTTGCGCCCGACAGCGGATCAGATGAAAAACTGTTTTTT. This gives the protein CSVAPDSGSDEKLFF.

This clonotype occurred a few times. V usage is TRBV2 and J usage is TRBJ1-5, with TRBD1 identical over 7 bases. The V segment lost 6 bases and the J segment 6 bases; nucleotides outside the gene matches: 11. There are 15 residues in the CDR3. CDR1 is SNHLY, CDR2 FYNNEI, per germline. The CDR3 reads CASRVGGGGGQPQHF. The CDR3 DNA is TGTGCCAGCAGGGTTGGGGGAGGGGGCGGTCAGCCCCAGCATTTT.

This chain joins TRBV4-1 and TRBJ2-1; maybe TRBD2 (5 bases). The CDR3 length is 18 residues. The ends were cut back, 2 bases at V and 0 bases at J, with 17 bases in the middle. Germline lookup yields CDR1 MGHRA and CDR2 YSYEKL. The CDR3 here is CASSQLRSGSGSYNEQFF. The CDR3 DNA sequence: TGCGCCAGCAGCCAACTCAGGAGCGGCTCTGGCTCCTACAATGAGCAGTTCTTC.

The CDR3: CASSGVAERTDTQYF. In DNA form, the CDR3 reads TGCGCCAGCAGTGGAGTAGCGGAGCGCACAGATACGCAGTATTTT. This chain connects TRBV4-1 to TRBJ2-3, with D maybe TRBD2 (6 bases). Germline V gives CDR1 MGHRA, CDR2 YSYEKL. The CDR3 extends over 15 amino acids. Trimming took off 6 bases at V and 1 base at J, with 14 bases between the two ends.

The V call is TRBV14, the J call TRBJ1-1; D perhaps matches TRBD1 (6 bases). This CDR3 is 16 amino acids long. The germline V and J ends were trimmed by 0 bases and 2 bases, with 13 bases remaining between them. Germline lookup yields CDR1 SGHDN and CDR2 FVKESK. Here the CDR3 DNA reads TGTGCCAGCAGCCAAGAGGGACAACTAAAAAACACTGAAGCTTTCTTT. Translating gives CASSQEGQLKNTEAFF.

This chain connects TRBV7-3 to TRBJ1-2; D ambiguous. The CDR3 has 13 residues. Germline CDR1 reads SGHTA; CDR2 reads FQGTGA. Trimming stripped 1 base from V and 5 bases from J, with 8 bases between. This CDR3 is CASSLSPAYGYTF. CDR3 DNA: TGTGCCAGCAGCTTAAGCCCAGCGTATGGCTACACCTTC.

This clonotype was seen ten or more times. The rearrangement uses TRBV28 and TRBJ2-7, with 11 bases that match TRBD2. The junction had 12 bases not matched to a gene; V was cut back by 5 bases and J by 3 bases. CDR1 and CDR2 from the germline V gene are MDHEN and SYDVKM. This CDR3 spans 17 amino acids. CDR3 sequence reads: CASSHPGLAGEGYEQYF. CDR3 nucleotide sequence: TGTGCCAGCAGTCACCCTGGACTAGCGGGTGAGGGCTACGAGCAGTACTTC.

The CDR3 DNA follows: TGTGCCAGCAGTGATGTGAACACCGGGGAGCTGTTTTTT. Its translation is CASSDVNTGELFF. The V gene is TRBV6-1, the J gene TRBJ2-2; no firm D call. Germline V gene sequence: CDR1 MNHNS, CDR2 SASEGT. Trimming cost V 3 bases and J 1 base, with 3 bases left between them. The CDR3 has 13 amino acids.

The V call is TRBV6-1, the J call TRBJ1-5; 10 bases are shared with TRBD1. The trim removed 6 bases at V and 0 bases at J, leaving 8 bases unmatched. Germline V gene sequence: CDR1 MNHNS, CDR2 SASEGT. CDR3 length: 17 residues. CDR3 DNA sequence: TGTGCCAGCAGGGGGGACAGGGGAACGGCTAGCAATCAGCCCCAGCATTTT. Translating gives CASRGDRGTASNQPQHF.

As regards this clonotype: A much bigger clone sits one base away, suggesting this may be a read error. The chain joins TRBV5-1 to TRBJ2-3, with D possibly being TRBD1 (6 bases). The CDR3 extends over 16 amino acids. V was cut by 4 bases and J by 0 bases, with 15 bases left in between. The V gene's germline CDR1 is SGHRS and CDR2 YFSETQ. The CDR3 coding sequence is TGCGCCAGCAGCATTGGGGGCCGCTCTAGCACAGATACGCAGTATTTT. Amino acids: CASSIGGRSSTDTQYF.

As DNA, the CDR3 is TGTGCCAGCAGCCTGGTGGCAGCGGGATCCTACAATGAGCAGTTCTTC. Translated: CASSLVAAGSYNEQFF. This rearrangement joins TRBV7-3 to TRBJ2-1, with 7 bases matching TRBD2. After removal of 5 bases from V and 1 base from J, the junction contained 8 bases not matched to a gene. Germline V gene data show CDR1 as SGHTA and CDR2 as FQGTGA. The CDR3 covers 16 residues.

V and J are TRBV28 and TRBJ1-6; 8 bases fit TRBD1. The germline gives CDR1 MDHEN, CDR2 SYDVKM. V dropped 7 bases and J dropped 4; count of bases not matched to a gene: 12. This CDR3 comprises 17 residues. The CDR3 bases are TGTGCCAGCACTAACGTCGCCGGGACAGGTTATAATTCACCCCTCCACTTT. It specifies CASTNVAGTGYNSPLHF.

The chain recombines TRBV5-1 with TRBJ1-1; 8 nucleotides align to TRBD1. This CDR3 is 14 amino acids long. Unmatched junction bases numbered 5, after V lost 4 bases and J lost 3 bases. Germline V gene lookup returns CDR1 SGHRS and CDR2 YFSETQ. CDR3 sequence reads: CASSRLTGDTEAFF. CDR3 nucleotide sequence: TGCGCCAGCAGCCGCTTGACAGGGGACACTGAAGCTTTCTTT. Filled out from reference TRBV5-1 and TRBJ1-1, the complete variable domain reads KAGVTQTPRYLIKTRGQQVTLSCSPISGHRSVSWYQQTPGQGLQFLFEYFSETQRNKGNFPGRFSGRQFSNSRSEMNVSTLELGDSALYLCASSRLTGDTEAFFGQGTRLTVV.

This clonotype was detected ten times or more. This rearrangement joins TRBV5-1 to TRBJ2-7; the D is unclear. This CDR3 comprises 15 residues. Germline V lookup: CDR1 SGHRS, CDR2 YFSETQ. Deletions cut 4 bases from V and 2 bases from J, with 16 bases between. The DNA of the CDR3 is TGCGCCAGCAGCCACGGACCGCCACAGACCTACGAGCAGTACTTC. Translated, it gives CASSHGPPQTYEQYF.

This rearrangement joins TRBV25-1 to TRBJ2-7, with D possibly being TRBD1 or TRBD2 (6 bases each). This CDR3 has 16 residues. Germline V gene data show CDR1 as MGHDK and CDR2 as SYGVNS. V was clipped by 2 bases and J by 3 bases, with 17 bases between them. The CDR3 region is CASSELFNGGGYEQYF. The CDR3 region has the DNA TGTGCCAGCAGTGAACTGTTTAACGGGGGCGGCTACGAGCAGTACTTC.